This TCR beta chain was captured in a study of CD8 T cells in Susac syndrome. Random hexamers served to reverse transcribe roughly 0.45 to 1 ug RNA. TCRdb processed the immunoSEQ multiplex PCR reads anew with MiXCR; each CDR3 protein has one entry. Counted here are 180,000 or so distinct CDR3 sequences, less than 95% occurring once; the ten biggest clones make up approximately 0.098%. This CDR3 is 15 amino acids long. The germline V gene encodes CDR1 LNHDA and CDR2 SQIVND (reference sequence). Trimming at V came to 2 bases and at J to 2 bases, leaving 4 bases not matched to a gene. The sequenced sample was CD4+ T cells from PBMCs. This rearrangement joins TRBV19 to TRBJ2-7; 9 bases agree with TRBD2. This clonotype originated in a human donor in good health. The CDR3, as DNA: TGTGCCAGTAGTATACTACTAGCGGGCACCTACGAGCAGTACTTC. This encodes CASSILLAGTYEQYF.